This T cell receptor (beta chain) was retrieved from a study of cytomegalovirus exposure and HLA in healthy donors. Study summary: Tens of millions of unique TCRs from HLA-typed donors made up an early data release.

The germline V and J ends were trimmed by 2 bases and 5 bases, with 7 bases remaining between them. CDR3 size: 13 residues. Germline loops: CDR1 KGHSH, CDR2 LQKENI. Notes on this clone: Its antigen is unidentified. The same CDR3 also results from other DNA sequences found in this sample.

Whole-study results and caveats: Researchers reported in a later analysis that common viral pathogens appeared linked to several top clusters. A few of the chains that were CMV-associated were confirmed in vitro to be specific for CMV antigens.

PCR primers comprised 60 Vbeta and 13 Jbeta primers. The repertoire was sequenced with immunoSEQ multiplex PCR; TCRdb's copy has only in-frame clones and lacks some. The data contain around 180,000 clones, around 84% of them singletons. This rearrangement joins TRBV18 to TRBJ1-5, with D tentatively TRBD1 (5 bases). This clonotype was sampled from a woman aged 18-29 years in good health and CMV-seronegative. Sequencing input: PBMCs. The CDR3 spells CASSPGGDQPQHF. The CDR3, as DNA: TGTGCCAGCTCACCAGGGGGGGATCAGCCCCAGCATTTT.